These 28 T cell receptor beta chains came from one sample sequenced in a study of blood T cell repertoires in COVID-19. Libraries were prepared by immunoSEQ multiplex PCR; TCRdb keeps only in-frame clonotypes and omits some of them. This sample carries 200,000 to 250,000 clones, 84% of them seen once, and the ten largest clones take around 1.8%. The sample consisted of PBMCs or T cells enriched from blood (not recorded which). The origin of the receptors is a man aged 60 to 69 who had recovered from COVID-19.

This chain connects TRBV7-9 to TRBJ1-2; 7 bases align to TRBD1. V gave up 5 bases and J gave up 5 bases; unmatched junction bases: 8. Germline loops: CDR1 SEHNR, CDR2 FQNEAQ (reference sequence). This CDR3 is built from 14 residues. CDR3 sequence reads: CASSLGTAFYGYTF. In nucleotides, the CDR3 is TGTGCCAGCAGCCTTGGGACAGCCTTTTATGGCTACACCTTC.

This clone was detected only a few times. The chain has TRBV29-1 and TRBJ1-2; 9 nucleotides line up with TRBD1. Germline V gene lookup returns CDR1 SQVTM and CDR2 ANQGSEA. Trimming cost V 3 bases and J 4 bases; bases outside gene matches: 6. The CDR3 covers 14 residues. CDR3: CSVEKQGASYGYTF. The CDR3 coding sequence is TGCAGCGTTGAGAAACAGGGGGCGAGCTATGGCTACACCTTC.

The rearrangement uses TRBV7-6 and TRBJ2-5, with TRBD2 as a possible D gene (7 bases). The germline V gene has CDR1 SGHVS and CDR2 FNYEAQ. The length of the CDR3 is 18 residues. V was clipped by 1 base and J by 1 base, with 19 bases between them. The CDR3 sequence: CASSLDRGAPMGQETQYF. In DNA, the CDR3 is TGTGCCAGCAGCTTAGACCGGGGGGCCCCCATGGGCCAAGAGACCCAGTACTTC.

The chain employs TRBV10-3 and TRBJ2-3, with 13 bases that match TRBD2. In germline, CDR1 is ENHRY, CDR2 SYGVKD. V gave up 10 bases and J gave up 2 bases; unmatched junction bases: 6. This CDR3 comprises 15 residues. This chain's CDR3 is CATRLAGGPTDTQYF. DNA for the CDR3: TGTGCCACCAGACTAGCGGGGGGCCCCACAGATACGCAGTATTTT.

This clone was recorded a few times. The V gene is TRBV20-1, the J gene TRBJ1-2; unclear D gene. Trimming left V 5 bases short and J 7 bases short, with 11 bases between. This CDR3 contains 11 residues. The V gene's germline CDR1 is DFQATT and CDR2 SNEGSKA (reference sequence). The CDR3 bases are TGCAGTGCTGATACAGATGCTGGCTACACCTTC. It is translated as CSADTDAGYTF.

A few counts support this clone. The CDR3 sequence is CASSLRRTENTEAFF. CDR3 sequence (DNA): TGTGCCAGCAGCTTAAGGCGGACAGAGAACACTGAAGCTTTCTTT. The chain is built from TRBV7-3 and TRBJ1-1; perhaps TRBD1 as D (6 bases). Germline CDR1 reads SGHTA; CDR2 reads FQGTGA. V shed 1 base and J shed 1 base, with 10 bases lying between them. The CDR3 length is 15 residues.

This clone has only a few counts. Other DNA sequences in this sample translate to the same CDR3. V gene TRBV3-1 (or the pseudogene TRBV3-2) combines with J gene TRBJ1-5; TRBD1 aligns across 10 bases. CDR3 length: 15 amino acids. CDR1 is LGHDT, CDR2 YNNKEL, per germline (reference sequence). With V trimmed by 4 bases and J by 2 bases, 2 bases remained unmatched. DNA of the CDR3: TGTGCCAGCAGCCTTGGGACAGGGGGCAATCAGCCCCAGCATTTT. As protein: CASSLGTGGNQPQHF.

V is TRBV6-2 or TRBV6-3 and J is TRBJ2-3, with a tentative D call TRBD2 (6 bases). The CDR3 extends over 14 amino acids. Germline CDR1 and CDR2: MNHEY and SVGEGT. Trimming took 6 bases from V and 2 from J, leaving 12 bases between them. The CDR3 loop is CASSRLVPTDTQYF. The CDR3 DNA is TGTGCCAGCAGCAGACTAGTACCCACAGATACGCAGTATTTT.

The chain is built from TRBV9 and TRBJ2-1; the D is unclear. V was trimmed by 1 base and J by 3 bases, leaving 8 bases between them. The CDR3 is 14 amino acids. Germline V gives CDR1 SGDLS, CDR2 YYNGEE. The CDR3 reads CASSVSLVYNEQFF. The CDR3 DNA is TGTGCCAGCAGCGTATCTCTTGTCTACAATGAGCAGTTCTTC.

The chain has TRBV24-1 and TRBJ2-1; 12 bases agree with TRBD1. The CDR3 covers 16 residues. V shed 5 bases, J shed 7 bases, and the junction held 8 bases outside the gene matches. Germline CDR1 reads KGHDR; CDR2 reads SFDVKD. The CDR3 loop reads CATSAIGTGGLNEQFF. CDR3 bases: TGTGCCACCAGTGCCATCGGGACAGGGGGCCTTAATGAGCAGTTCTTC.

The chain recombines TRBV30 with TRBJ2-5, with a possible D match to TRBD2 (6 bases). The ends were cut back, 0 bases at V and 3 bases at J, with 17 bases in the middle. Germline V gene sequence: CDR1 GTSNPN, CDR2 SVGIG (reference sequence). The CDR3 contains 16 residues. CDR3 amino acids: CAWSVYPGWREETQYF. CDR3 nucleotides: TGTGCCTGGAGTGTATACCCAGGGTGGAGGGAAGAGACCCAGTACTTC.

The V and J genes are TRBV27 and TRBJ1-4; 8 bases fit TRBD1. The CDR3 has 13 amino acids. Germline CDR1 and CDR2: MNHEY and SMNVEV (reference sequence). Trimming took 5 bases from V and 8 from J; bases not matched to a gene: 4. The CDR3 protein is CASSKQGGEKLFF. Written as DNA, the CDR3 is TGTGCCAGCAGTAAACAGGGGGGAGAAAAACTGTTTTTT.

The chain links TRBV5-1 to TRBJ1-2, with TRBD1 identical over 7 bases. The CDR3 is 15 residues long. Trimming took 0 bases from V and 5 from J; bases not matched to a gene: 7. Germline values: CDR1 SGHRS, CDR2 YFSETQ. CDR3 sequence (DNA): TGCGCCAGCAGCTTGGCTTTACAGGGGCATTATGGCTACACCTTC. This gives the protein CASSLALQGHYGYTF.

The count of this clone is one. The chain uses TRBV5-1 and TRBJ1-5, with TRBD1 identical over 7 bases. Germline V lookup: CDR1 SGHRS, CDR2 YFSETQ. Unmatched junction bases numbered 14, after V lost 4 bases and J lost 4 bases. CDR3 length: 17 residues. CDR3 nucleotides: TGCGCCAGCAGCCCCGGGACAGAGAGCACCGTGAATCAGCCCCAGCATTTT. The encoded protein is CASSPGTESTVNQPQHF.

This clone appeared a few times. The chain joins TRBV29-1 to TRBJ1-1; D gene unclear. Trimming pared 7 bases from V and 3 bases from J, leaving 15 bases between. The CDR3 extends over 13 amino acids. Germline assignment: CDR1 SQVTM and CDR2 ANQGSEA. CDR3 amino acids: CSAPGSGDTEAFF. The CDR3 bases are TGCAGCGCCCCCGGTTCCGGTGACACTGAAGCTTTCTTT.

V and J are TRBV4-1 and TRBJ1-2; D gene unclear. The CDR3 is made up of 15 amino acids. Deletions cut 0 bases from V and 2 bases from J, with 10 bases between. The germline gives CDR1 MGHRA, CDR2 YSYEKL. CDR3 in DNA: TGCGCCAGCAGCCAAGATTATGGGCAGAACTATGGCTACACCTTC. This gives the protein CASSQDYGQNYGYTF.

The V call is TRBV3-1 (or the pseudogene TRBV3-2), the J call TRBJ1-1; no reliable D call. CDR1 and CDR2 (germline): LGHDT, YNNKEL (reference sequence). The CDR3 consists of 14 residues. V gave up 0 bases and J gave up 1 base, with 6 bases separating them. CDR3 in DNA: TGTGCCAGCAGCCAAGATGCTAGGAACACTGAAGCTTTCTTT. This sequence encodes CASSQDARNTEAFF.

This clone was seen a few times. V usage is TRBV6-2 or TRBV6-3 and J usage is TRBJ2-7, with 9 nucleotides matching TRBD1. Germline-derived CDR1 and CDR2 are MNHEY and SVGEGT. V dropped 2 bases and J dropped 7; count of bases not matched to a gene: 9. This CDR3 contains 15 residues. The CDR3 reads CASSYLGQGIGEQYF. The CDR3 DNA reads TGTGCCAGCAGTTACCTGGGACAGGGAATCGGTGAGCAGTACTTC.

The chain has TRBV19 and TRBJ2-2; TRBD1 matches 9 bases. Germline V lookup: CDR1 LNHDA, CDR2 SQIVND (reference sequence). The CDR3 totals 17 residues. V trimming: 4 bases; J trimming: 5 bases; junction bases outside the gene matches: 11. CDR3 DNA sequence: TGTGCCAGTAGTAGCATCTTTGGACAGGGGTTGACCGGGGAGCTGTTTTTT. It codes for CASSSIFGQGLTGELFF. Full variable domain (outside the CDR3, taken from reference TRBV19 and TRBJ2-2): DGGITQSPKYLFRKEGQNVTLSCEQNLNHDAMYWYRQDPGQGLRLIYYSQIVNDFQKGDIAEGYSVSREKKESFPLTVTSAQKNPTAFYLCASSSIFGQGLTGELFFGEGSRLTVL.

This chain links TRBV10-3 with TRBJ1-2, with 11 bases lining up with TRBD1. CDR3 length: 15 amino acids. Germline CDR1 and CDR2: ENHRY and SYGVKD. The trim removed 8 bases at V and 8 bases at J, leaving 13 bases unmatched. The DNA for the CDR3 is TGTGCCATCCGGGAGGACAGGGGGCCTCTCAAAGGCTACACCTTC. This sequence encodes CAIREDRGPLKGYTF.

The genes are TRBV19 and TRBJ1-1; TRBD1 is a possible D gene (5 bases). Trimming removed 4 bases at V and 6 bases at J, with 9 bases between. The CDR3 runs to 12 residues. CDR1 and CDR2 from the germline V gene are LNHDA and SQIVND (reference sequence). CDR3 in DNA: TGTGCCAGTAGTAACATCAGGGCTGAAGCTTTCTTT. The encoded protein is CASSNIRAEAFF.

The chain carries TRBV6-2 or TRBV6-3 and TRBJ2-7; maybe TRBD2 (5 bases). Germline V gene data show CDR1 as MNHEY and CDR2 as SVGEGT. V was trimmed by 0 bases and J by 3 bases, leaving 12 bases between them. The CDR3 length is 15 residues. The CDR3, as DNA: TGTGCCAGCAGTTACTCAGGGCGGGTGGACTACGAGCAGTACTTC. It encodes CASSYSGRVDYEQYF.

The chain combines TRBV11-2 with TRBJ1-1; D remains unclear. Germline V CDR1 and CDR2: SGHAT, FQNNGV. Trimming cost V 4 bases and J 5 bases, with 11 bases left between them. The CDR3 runs 13 residues. The CDR3 DNA reads as TGTGCCAGCAGCTCCCGAGCGGGGACTGAAGCTTTCTTT. This gives the protein CASSSRAGTEAFF.

The rearrangement links TRBV9 to TRBJ1-3, with D possibly matching TRBD1 (5 bases). The CDR3 runs to 17 residues. The germline CDR1 and CDR2 sequences are SGDLS and YYNGEE. The V gene lost 0 bases and the J gene lost 3 bases, with 16 bases spanning the gap. The CDR3 loop reads CASSVGLSRAGGNTIYF. CDR3 DNA sequence: TGTGCCAGCAGCGTAGGCCTCTCCAGGGCTGGTGGAAACACCATATATTTT.

V usage is TRBV6-5 and J usage is TRBJ1-4; no clear D. The CDR3 loop spans 11 amino acids. Germline CDR1 and CDR2: MNHEY and SVGAGI. Trimming left V 6 bases short and J 8 bases short, with 7 bases between. CDR3 loop: CASRLREKLFF. CDR3 bases: TGTGCCAGCAGACTACGGGAAAAACTGTTTTTT.

In DNA form, the CDR3 reads TGTGCCAGCAGTCTAGAGCGGGGGCGCACAGATACGCAGTATTTT. It is translated as CASSLERGRTDTQYF. This chain links TRBV2 with TRBJ2-3; TRBD2 matches at 8 bases. The length of the CDR3 is 15 residues. Germline loops: CDR1 SNHLY, CDR2 FYNNEI. The J segment lost 1 base and the V segment lost 5 bases, leaving 5 bases of the junction unmatched. The variable domain in full, with the rest retrieved from reference TRBV2 and TRBJ2-3, is EPEVTQTPSHQVTQMGQEVILRCVPISNHLYFYWYRQILGQKVEFLVSFYNNEISEKSEIFDDQFSVERPDGSNFTLKIRSTKLEDSAMYFCASSLERGRTDTQYFGPGTRLTVL.

This chain uses TRBV5-1 with TRBJ2-1; 10 positions agree with TRBD1. Germline assignment: CDR1 SGHRS and CDR2 YFSETQ. The CDR3 has 15 residues. The V segment lost 4 bases and the J segment 4 bases; nucleotides outside the gene matches: 5. The CDR3 is CASSAGQGEYNEQFF. The CDR3, as DNA: TGCGCCAGCAGCGCAGGACAGGGGGAGTACAATGAGCAGTTCTTC.

A word on this clone: Mismatch with germline at one junction end may stem from a read error. The chain carries TRBV5-1 and TRBJ2-7, with 7 bases matching TRBD2. The CDR3 consists of 19 residues. CDR1 and CDR2 from the germline V gene are SGHRS and YFSETQ. The CDR3 DNA is TGCGCCCGCAGCTTGGGGGGGGACGGATCATCTCCGAGCTCCTACGAGCAGTACTTC. It specifies CARSLGGDGSSPSSYEQYF.